Shown below are 18 T cell receptor beta chains from a single sample sequenced in a study of shared clonotypes between healthy human individuals (TCRdb year 2020). Library preparation used the immunoSEQ multiplex PCR assay. As stored in TCRdb, this immuneACCESS dataset retains in-frame rearrangements with V and J assigned. A fraction of the clones does not appear; measured against another copy, unresolved V genes explain less than half of the discrepancy, and the remainder lacks a known reason. Recorded for this sample are about 2.1 million clones; 93% of them occurred a single time. The top ten clonotypes cover about 1.7% of the sample. CD8 naive samples consisted of CD45RO-negative cells that were positively selected for CCR7, yielding a CD45RA+CCR7+ population without TemRA cells. The sample taken for sequencing was naive CD8+ T cells from PBMCs. The cell subset or site label corresponds to: CD45RA+CCR7+. These receptors were collected from a man aged 18 to 30 in good health. Some clones in this sample may be carry-over from other donors' samples.

In its sample, this clone was seen once. The chain joins TRBV29-1 to TRBJ2-7; D possibly matches TRBD1 or TRBD2 (5 bases each). Trimming left V 2 bases short and J 5 bases short, with 19 bases between. This CDR3 comprises 15 residues. CDR1 and CDR2 (germline): SQVTM, ANQGSEA. The CDR3 coding sequence is TGCAGCGTTGAATACGGGGCTAGCCCCTTGAACGAGCAGTACTTC. Amino acid sequence: CSVEYGASPLNEQYF.

The sample holds a few counts of this clone. This sequence joins TRBV29-1 and TRBJ1-5, with 8 bases lining up with TRBD1. CDR3 size: 13 residues. With V trimmed by 5 bases and J by 4 bases, 4 bases remained unmatched. CDR1 and CDR2 (germline): SQVTM, ANQGSEA. CDR3: CSVRTGINQPQHF. CDR3 bases: TGCAGCGTTCGGACAGGGATAAATCAGCCCCAGCATTTT.

This clone was counted between two and nine times. Other nucleotide sequences in the sample specify the same CDR3. This chain links TRBV6-5 with TRBJ1-1; D is possibly TRBD1 (6 bases). Germline values: CDR1 MNHEY, CDR2 SVGAGI. V lost 2 bases, J lost 8 bases, and 6 bases lay in between. The CDR3 is 11 residues long. The CDR3 DNA is TGTGCCAGCAGTTACGGGACAGAAGCTTTCTTT. This codes for CASSYGTEAFF.

This chain joins TRBV7-9 and TRBJ2-7, with 10 nucleotides matching TRBD2. CDR3 length equals 14 residues. Germline V gene data show CDR1 as SEHNR and CDR2 as FQNEAQ (reference sequence). The ends lost 5 bases at V and 5 bases at J; junction bases unmatched: 6. CDR3: CASSPASGSNEQYF. The CDR3 DNA reads as TGTGCCAGCAGCCCGGCTAGCGGGAGTAACGAGCAGTACTTC. Looking up the rest from reference TRBV7-9 and TRBJ2-7 gives the full variable domain: DTGVSQNPRHKITKRGQNVTFRCDPISEHNRLYWYRQTLGQGPEFLTYFQNEAQLEKSRLLSDRFSAERPKGSFSTLEIQRTEQGDSAMYLCASSPASGSNEQYFGPGTRLTVT.

The V gene is TRBV6-5, the J gene TRBJ2-2; D is perhaps TRBD1 (6 bases). Germline V lookup: CDR1 MNHEY, CDR2 SVGAGI. The CDR3 consists of 13 residues. V lost 5 bases to trimming and J lost 8 bases, with 12 bases between them. CDR3 sequence reads: CASSHRDGGELFF. In DNA, the CDR3 is TGTGCCAGCAGTCACAGGGATGGAGGGGAGCTGTTTTTT.

In DNA form, the CDR3 reads TGTGCCAGCAGTGATTTCCAAGGGGCTAGAGACTTTGGGGAGCAGTACTTC. This translates into CASSDFQGARDFGEQYF. The chain has TRBV2 and TRBJ2-7, with D maybe TRBD1 (5 bases). CDR1 SNHLY and CDR2 FYNNEI come from the germline V gene. The CDR3 spans 17 residues. V was cut by 3 bases and J by 7 bases, with 25 bases left in between.

This clone was counted a single time. The rearrangement uses TRBV7-2 and TRBJ2-1, with TRBD1 matching over 8 bases. CDR3 length equals 16 residues. Trimming took 4 bases from V and 7 from J; bases not matched to a gene: 12. Germline CDR1 reads SGHTA; CDR2 reads FQGNSA. CDR3 sequence (DNA): TGTGCCAGCAGCTCCCGACAGGGGTTAGGATTTAATGAGCAGTTCTTC. Its protein is CASSSRQGLGFNEQFF.

As to this clone: The same CDR3 also results from other DNA sequences found in this sample. V usage is TRBV4-1 and J usage is TRBJ2-7, with D tentatively TRBD1 or TRBD2 (5 bases each). The germline V gene has CDR1 MGHRA and CDR2 YSYEKL. The CDR3 contains 12 residues. V was clipped by 0 bases and J by 5 bases, with 5 bases between them. The CDR3, as DNA: TGCGCCAGCAGCCAAGAGGGACACGAGCAGTACTTC. Encoded protein: CASSQEGHEQYF.

The chain links TRBV11-2 to TRBJ1-2; no clear D. Trimming took 2 bases from V and 4 from J, leaving 11 bases between them. Per the germline V gene, CDR1 is SGHAT and CDR2 is FQNNGV. The CDR3 spans 14 residues. The CDR3 region is CASSLKTALYGYTF. The DNA for the CDR3 is TGTGCCAGCAGCTTAAAAACAGCGCTCTATGGCTACACCTTC. Full variable domain (outside the CDR3, taken from reference TRBV11-2 and TRBJ1-2): EAGVAQSPRYKIIEKRQSVAFWCNPISGHATLYWYQQILGQGPKLLIQFQNNGVVDDSQLPKDRFSAERLKGVDSTLKIQPAKLEDSAVYLCASSLKTALYGYTFGSGTRLTVV.

This chain connects TRBV19 to TRBJ1-5, with a tentative D call TRBD1 (5 bases). The V end lost 5 bases, the J end lost 4 bases, and 15 bases lay between the germline ends. This CDR3 region has 15 residues. The germline gives CDR1 LNHDA, CDR2 SQIVND (reference sequence). The CDR3 coding sequence is TGTGCCAGTAGTCCCGGCAGGGCGGGGAATCAGCCCCAGCATTTT. As protein: CASSPGRAGNQPQHF.

This sequence joins TRBV28 and TRBJ2-1, with D tentatively TRBD1 (6 bases). The CDR3 runs 13 residues. Germline V gene data show CDR1 as MDHEN and CDR2 as SYDVKM. The germline V and J ends were trimmed by 6 bases and 6 bases, with 12 bases remaining between them. CDR3 sequence reads: CASRQLGGNEQFF. CDR3 nucleotide sequence: TGTGCCAGCAGACAGCTAGGGGGCAATGAGCAGTTCTTC.

The CDR3 is CASSLLGRGTYEQYF. The CDR3 DNA reads as TGTGCCAGCAGCTTGTTGGGCCGGGGTACCTACGAGCAGTACTTC. This chain connects TRBV5-6 to TRBJ2-7; perhaps TRBD2 as D (5 bases). Trimming cost V 1 base and J 2 bases, with 13 bases left between them. Looked up from germline, CDR1 is SGHDT and CDR2 is YYEEEE. The CDR3 is made up of 15 amino acids.

V gene TRBV6-5 combines with J gene TRBJ2-5, with no clear D. V was trimmed by 4 bases and J by 2 bases, leaving 8 bases between them. The CDR3 sequence is 13 residues long. Germline V gene data show CDR1 as MNHEY and CDR2 as SVGAGI. The CDR3: CASSLGRQETQYF. DNA of the CDR3: TGTGCCAGCAGTTTAGGTCGACAAGAGACCCAGTACTTC.

The rearrangement links TRBV25-1 to TRBJ2-5; D assignment may be TRBD1 or TRBD2 (5 bases each). This CDR3 has 12 amino acids. Germline V gene sequence: CDR1 MGHDK, CDR2 SYGVNS. The V and J ends lost 5 bases and 5 bases respectively, with 9 bases between them. CDR3 in DNA: TGTGCCAGCAGTCCAGGGACGGAGACCCAGTACTTC. It is translated as CASSPGTETQYF.

The rearrangement links TRBV2 to TRBJ1-2; 7 positions agree with TRBD1. With V trimmed by 6 bases and J by 1 base, 11 bases remained unmatched. The germline CDR1 and CDR2 sequences are SNHLY and FYNNEI. The CDR3 loop spans 16 amino acids. CDR3 in amino acids: CASSPDGTAINYGYTF. CDR3 sequence (DNA): TGTGCCAGCAGCCCAGACGGGACAGCGATTAACTATGGCTACACCTTC.

As to this clone: Other DNA sequences within the sample encode an identical CDR3. The chain couples TRBV29-1 to TRBJ2-7, with unresolved D. CDR1 and CDR2 from the germline V gene are SQVTM and ANQGSEA. Trimming removed 5 bases from V and 2 bases from J, with 7 bases in between. The CDR3 has 11 residues. For the CDR3, the DNA is TGCAGCGTTAGGGATCCCTACGAGCAGTACTTC. Protein sequence: CSVRDPYEQYF.

V usage is TRBV7-9 and J usage is TRBJ2-3; 8 bases are a match to TRBD1. Germline CDR1 reads SEHNR; CDR2 reads FQNEAQ (reference sequence). The CDR3 is 14 amino acids. The V segment lost 3 bases and the J segment 6 bases; nucleotides outside the gene matches: 5. The CDR3 coding sequence is TGTGCCAGCAGCTTTACAGGGGGTCTGGATACGCAGTATTTT. Translating gives CASSFTGGLDTQYF. Together with reference TRBV7-9 and TRBJ2-3, the CDR3 gives the full variable domain: DTGVSQNPRHKITKRGQNVTFRCDPISEHNRLYWYRQTLGQGPEFLTYFQNEAQLEKSRLLSDRFSAERPKGSFSTLEIQRTEQGDSAMYLCASSFTGGLDTQYFGPGTRLTVL.

Concerning this clone itself: Other DNA sequences in this specimen translate into the identical CDR3. The chain uses TRBV11-2 and TRBJ2-7; the D gene is possibly TRBD1 (5 bases). The CDR3 has 13 amino acids. Per the germline V gene, CDR1 is SGHAT and CDR2 is FQNNGV. V was pared by 1 base and J by 2 bases, with 6 bases between. The chain's CDR3 is CASSLGRAYEQYF. The CDR3 region has the DNA TGTGCCAGCAGCTTAGGCAGGGCCTACGAGCAGTACTTC.